The next 8 T cell receptor beta chains were all read from a single sample in a study of blood T cells in healthy people across ages (dated by TCRdb to 2013 to 2016). Receptors were amplified or captured by 5' RACE. TCRdb shows the sequencer as Illumina HiSeq 2500. A second about 7 to 12 cycle PCR used a sample-barcoded 5' primer and a J-beta primer mix. The public sequencing data were trimmed at Q25 with fastp and processed into clonotypes with MiXCR by TCRdb, which kept only in-frame beta chains. Entries are consolidated by CDR3 protein sequence, retaining the most common genes and DNA. For this sample the table gives roughly 1,000,000 distinct CDR3 sequences, of which under 30% were detected only once. Of the sample, about 0.69% is held by the ten largest clones. These sequences were also reported in another study, on T cells of mothers and their children.

Sequenced sample: blood. The receptors here all came from a girl aged 2 to 9 in good health.

The table lists this clonotype with a few counts. This chain connects TRBV3-1 to TRBJ1-1, with a tentative D call TRBD1 (5 bases). Germline V gene sequence: CDR1 LGHDT, CDR2 YNNKEL (reference sequence). The CDR3 totals 16 residues. Trimming took 1 base from V and 5 from J, leaving 17 bases between them. CDR3 sequence reads: CASSQVDLTGGTEAFF. The CDR3 region has the DNA TGTGCCAGCAGCCAAGTGGACCTCACAGGCGGGACTGAAGCTTTCTTT.

This clonotype was recorded a few times. The rearrangement joins TRBV7-9 to TRBJ1-3; D gene unclear. CDR1 is SEHNR and CDR2 is FQNEAQ in the germline V gene (reference sequence). V lost 4 bases, J lost 0 bases, and 16 bases lay in between. There are 17 residues in the CDR3. The DNA for the CDR3 is TGTGCCAGCAGCTCCTCAGTCCTTCTCCTCTCTGGAAACACCATATATTTT. Translated: CASSSSVLLLSGNTIYF.

The chain links TRBV4-2 to TRBJ2-7, with TRBD2 identical over 10 bases. V lost 1 base and J lost 2; bases outside the gene matches: 5. CDR1 is LGHNA, CDR2 YNFKEQ, per germline. This CDR3 contains 16 residues. CDR3 sequence (DNA): TGTGCCAGCAGCCAAGGTTCTAGCGGGAGTCCCTACGAGCAGTACTTC. As protein: CASSQGSSGSPYEQYF.

This chain joins TRBV25-1 and TRBJ2-1, with TRBD2 as a possible D gene (5 bases). V was trimmed by 9 bases and J by 8 bases, leaving 11 bases between them. This CDR3 has 11 amino acids. The germline V gene encodes CDR1 MGHDK and CDR2 SYGVNS. The CDR3 sequence is CASSMRDEQFF. The CDR3 DNA is TGTGCCAGTTCCATGCGGGATGAGCAGTTCTTC.

Turning to this clonotype: The conserved closing phenylalanine or tryptophan is absent in this CDR3, likely reflecting a read error. The CDR3 DNA reads as TGTGCCACCAGCAGAGAACGGCAGCTCTCTGGAAACACCATATATCTT. Protein product: CATSRERQLSGNTIYL. This rearrangement joins TRBV15 to TRBJ1-3; D unclear. Trimming pared 0 bases from V and 0 bases from J, leaving 9 bases between. The CDR3 extends over 16 amino acids. The germline V gene encodes CDR1 LNHNV and CDR2 YYDKDF (reference sequence).

The chain recombines TRBV29-1 with TRBJ1-2, with 7 bases aligning to TRBD1. Germline V CDR1 and CDR2: SQVTM, ANQGSEA. The CDR3 has 11 amino acids. Trimming took 7 bases from V and 6 from J; bases not matched to a gene: 5. CDR3 region: CSGRQGDGYTF. Here the CDR3 DNA reads TGCAGCGGAAGGCAGGGGGATGGCTACACCTTC.

This clonotype has just a few counts. The chain employs TRBV5-5 and TRBJ2-5, with D possibly matching TRBD1 (6 bases). Trimming took off 9 bases at V and 2 bases at J, with 17 bases between the two ends. CDR3 size: 14 residues. Germline V gene data show CDR1 as SGHKS and CDR2 as YYEKEE (reference sequence). CDR3 coding DNA: TGTGCCACCCAGCCTGGGGGCAGGCAAGAGACCCAGTACTTC. Protein product: CATQPGGRQETQYF.

The CDR3 coding sequence is TGTGCCAGCCCTTCGGTCAATGAGCAGTTCTTC. Translated: CASPSVNEQFF. The rearrangement joins TRBV6-6 to TRBJ2-5, with D uncertain. The J call may be mistaken, given a closer DNA end match to TRBJ2-1. In germline, CDR1 is MNHNY, CDR2 SVGAGI (reference sequence). CDR3 length: 11 amino acids.